A single sample gave rise to the 28 T cell receptor beta chains below, sequenced in a study of T cells in Graves' hyperthyroidism and ophthalmopathy (dated by TCRdb to between 2019 and 2020). Receptor libraries were prepared by multiplex PCR. TCRdb records Illumina HiSeq 2000 as the sequencer. The TCR beta CDR3 regions were amplified from the RNA transcripts. The TCR CDR3 was subjected to a first round of RT-PCR using the HTBI primer set and the Qiagen OneStep RT-PCR kit. TCRdb reprocessed the public reads (quality trimming at Q25 with fastp, clone calling with MiXCR) and kept in-frame beta chains. Under each unique CDR3 protein, matching rows form one entry showing the most common genes and DNA. Counted in this sample were hundreds of thousands of distinct CDR3 sequences; more than 14% of them appeared once. The ten largest account for under 15% of the sample. The specimen was blood. The receptors were sampled from a woman aged 50 to 60 with Graves' ophthalmopathy.

Note on this clonotype: A junction boundary mismatches the germline segment, possibly from a read error. This sequence joins TRBV11-2 and TRBJ2-1; no clear D. The CDR3 has 11 amino acids. Germline V CDR1 and CDR2: SGHAT, FQNNGV. Here the CDR3 reads CTSSPDNEQFF. Written as DNA, the CDR3 is TGTACCAGCAGCCCCGACAATGAGCAGTTCTTC.

This clonotype occurred a few times. V is TRBV7-2 and J is TRBJ1-2, with D possibly being TRBD1 (5 bases). V was clipped by 5 bases and J by 0 bases, with 16 bases between them. From germline, CDR1 is SGHTA and CDR2 FQGNSA. CDR3 length: 16 residues. CDR3 sequence (DNA): TGTGCCAGCAGCCAAGCCGCGGGGCTATCTAACTATGGCTACACCTTC. It specifies CASSQAAGLSNYGYTF. The whole variable domain, remainder taken from reference TRBV7-2 and TRBJ1-2, is GAGVSQSPSNKVTEKGKDVELRCDPISGHTALYWYRQSLGQGLEFLIYFQGNSAPDKSGLPSDRFSAERTGGSVSTLTIQRTQQEDSAVYLCASSQAAGLSNYGYTFGSGTRLTVV.

This clonotype was recorded a few times. The gene calls are TRBV29-1 and TRBJ2-3; D is unclear. The V gene lost 5 bases and the J gene lost 5 bases, with 5 bases spanning the gap. From germline, CDR1 is SQVTM and CDR2 ANQGSEA. The CDR3 is 10 amino acids. CDR3 bases: TGCAGCGTTTACGGAGATACGCAGTATTTT. It is translated as CSVYGDTQYF.

CDR3 coding DNA: TGTGCCAGCAGTGTACAGGGACTTCTTCGGGAAAAACTGTTTTTT. It codes for CASSVQGLLREKLFF. V usage is TRBV28 and J usage is TRBJ1-4; weak D call: TRBD1 (6 bases). The ends were cut back, 5 bases at V and 8 bases at J, with 18 bases in the middle. The length of the CDR3 is 15 residues. Germline values: CDR1 MDHEN, CDR2 SYDVKM.

This chain uses TRBV27 with TRBJ2-7; the match to TRBD1 covers 7 bases. The CDR3 spans 12 residues. Germline V CDR1 and CDR2: MNHEY, SMNVEV (reference sequence). Trimming at V came to 6 bases and at J to 5 bases, leaving 4 bases not matched to a gene. CDR3 in DNA: TGTGCCAGCAGACAGGGGACCCACGAGCAGTACTTC. It specifies CASRQGTHEQYF.

Many counts were recorded for this clonotype. The chain carries TRBV11-2 and TRBJ2-2; TRBD1 or TRBD2 may be the D gene (6 bases each). Trimming stripped 5 bases from V and 4 bases from J, with 14 bases between. CDR3 length: 15 amino acids. In germline, CDR1 is SGHAT, CDR2 FQNNGV. CDR3 sequence reads: CASSLIGGSTGELFF. The CDR3 DNA reads as TGTGCCAGCAGCCTAATAGGGGGGTCCACCGGGGAGCTGTTTTTT.

There are a few counts of this clonotype. In DNA form, the CDR3 reads TGTGCCACCAGCAGAGTGGTGGGCGTAGGGGGCTCTGGAAACACCATATATTTT. Its translation is CATSRVVGVGGSGNTIYF. This chain links TRBV15 with TRBJ1-3; D perhaps matches TRBD1 (6 bases). Trimming pared 1 base from V and 0 bases from J, leaving 16 bases between. Germline assignment: CDR1 LNHNV and CDR2 YYDKDF (reference sequence). This CDR3 is built from 18 residues.

There are many counts of this clonotype. The gene calls are TRBV27 and TRBJ2-1, with 12 positions matching TRBD1. Germline lookup yields CDR1 MNHEY and CDR2 SMNVEV (reference sequence). The junction had 4 bases not matched to a gene; V was cut back by 6 bases and J by 4 bases. The CDR3 length is 15 residues. The CDR3 DNA reads as TGTGCCAGCAGATTGGGACAGGGGGCATACAATGAGCAGTTCTTC. It specifies CASRLGQGAYNEQFF.

This clonotype occurred many times. The gene calls are TRBV5-1 and TRBJ2-1; 7 nucleotides agree with TRBD2. V lost 4 bases to trimming and J lost 1 base; unmatched junction nucleotides: 5. This CDR3 contains 15 residues. Per germline, CDR1 SGHRS and CDR2 YFSETQ. The CDR3 is CASSSERGSYNEQFF. CDR3 DNA: TGCGCCAGCAGCAGCGAGCGGGGTTCCTACAATGAGCAGTTCTTC. Drawing the rest from reference TRBV5-1 and TRBJ2-1, the complete variable domain is KAGVTQTPRYLIKTRGQQVTLSCSPISGHRSVSWYQQTPGQGLQFLFEYFSETQRNKGNFPGRFSGRQFSNSRSEMNVSTLELGDSALYLCASSSERGSYNEQFFGPGTRLTVL.

CDR3 sequence: CSAILTRGEKLFF. In nucleotides, the CDR3 is TGCAGTGCTATTTTGACAAGGGGCGAAAAACTGTTTTTT. The chain couples TRBV20-1 to TRBJ1-4, with D tentatively TRBD1 (5 bases). There are 13 residues in the CDR3. In germline, CDR1 is DFQATT, CDR2 SNEGSKA (reference sequence). The ends were cut back, 4 bases at V and 8 bases at J, with 14 bases in the middle.

The chain joins TRBV28 to TRBJ1-2; TRBD1 matches 12 bases. The germline CDR1 and CDR2 sequences are MDHEN and SYDVKM. The CDR3 extends over 13 amino acids. The J segment lost 8 bases and the V segment lost 5 bases, leaving 3 bases of the junction unmatched. The DNA of the CDR3 is TGTGCCAGCAGTGGGACAGGGGGCAGCGGCTACACCTTC. Translated, it gives CASSGTGGSGYTF.

This clonotype was counted a few times. The chain recombines TRBV19 with TRBJ2-3; possibly TRBD2 for D (7 bases). The germline V gene has CDR1 LNHDA and CDR2 SQIVND (reference sequence). This CDR3 is 16 amino acids long. Between the trimmed V and J ends, which lost 5 bases and 3 bases, there was a span of 18 bases. The CDR3 loop is CASSPRVRGATDTQYF. The CDR3 DNA reads TGTGCCAGTAGTCCCCGAGTACGGGGGGCGACAGATACGCAGTATTTT.

This clonotype turned up a few times. In DNA, the CDR3 is TGTGCCAGCAGTTACTCCCAGGGGACCACAGATACGCAGTATTTT. Translation gives CASSYSQGTTDTQYF. The chain links TRBV6-1 to TRBJ2-3; D is possibly TRBD1 (6 bases). With 5 bases removed from V and 2 bases from J, the gap between germline ends came to 14 bases. This CDR3 has 15 amino acids. The V gene's germline CDR1 is MNHNS and CDR2 SASEGT.

This clonotype was picked up many times. The chain uses TRBV28 and TRBJ1-2, with 7 bases lining up with TRBD1. The CDR3 sequence is 14 residues long. Germline loops: CDR1 MDHEN, CDR2 SYDVKM. V was pared by 3 bases and J by 6 bases, with 7 bases of the junction left unmatched. CDR3 DNA: TGTGCCAGCAGTTTTTCATCCAGGGGGGATGGCTACACCTTC. It codes for CASSFSSRGDGYTF.

This clonotype was seen ten or more times. The chain links TRBV20-1 to TRBJ2-7; TRBD2 aligns across 10 bases. V trimming: 2 bases; J trimming: 5 bases; junction bases outside the gene matches: 3. Germline assignment: CDR1 DFQATT and CDR2 SNEGSKA (reference sequence). The CDR3 spans 13 residues. In nucleotides, the CDR3 is TGCAGTGCTAGAACTAGCGGGACCCACGAGCAGTACTTC. It specifies CSARTSGTHEQYF.

This clonotype was seen only a few times. V and J are TRBV6-2 or TRBV6-3 and TRBJ2-3, with 7 bases identical to TRBD1. Trimming removed 11 bases from V and 4 bases from J; junction bases left unmatched: 9. This CDR3 is 13 amino acids long. Germline values: CDR1 MNHEY, CDR2 SVGEGT. CDR3 nucleotides: TGTGCCGTCGACAGGGCTGCTTCAGATACGCAGTATTTT. This encodes CAVDRAASDTQYF.

This clonotype was found many times. The CDR3 bases are TGTGCCAGCAGTTTCGGGGGAATTGGCTACGAGCAGTACTTC. Protein sequence: CASSFGGIGYEQYF. The gene calls are TRBV27 and TRBJ2-7; D is perhaps TRBD2 (6 bases). This CDR3 has 14 residues. The V end lost 3 bases, the J end lost 3 bases, and 12 bases lay between the germline ends. Germline lookup yields CDR1 MNHEY and CDR2 SMNVEV (reference sequence).

This clonotype turned up a few times. Just one base apart from a much larger clone, this may be a read error. The chain uses TRBV6-1 and TRBJ2-2, with D unresolved. CDR3 length: 11 residues. Deletions cut 7 bases from V and 3 bases from J, with 3 bases between. Germline CDR1 reads MNHNS; CDR2 reads SASEGT. Here the CDR3 DNA reads TGTGCCAGCACCCACACCGGGGAGCTGTTTTTT. The encoded protein is CASTHTGELFF.

This clonotype was observed many times. The chain couples TRBV7-2 to TRBJ2-3, with D unclear. CDR1 and CDR2 from the germline V gene are SGHTA and FQGNSA. The CDR3 totals 15 residues. The V end lost 1 base, the J end lost 0 bases, and 8 bases lay between the germline ends. The chain's CDR3 is CASSLDQFSTDTQYF. The CDR3 DNA reads as TGTGCCAGCAGCTTAGACCAGTTTAGCACAGATACGCAGTATTTT. The whole variable domain, filled in from reference TRBV7-2 and TRBJ2-3, reads GAGVSQSPSNKVTEKGKDVELRCDPISGHTALYWYRQSLGQGLEFLIYFQGNSAPDKSGLPSDRFSAERTGGSVSTLTIQRTQQEDSAVYLCASSLDQFSTDTQYFGPGTRLTVL.

This clonotype was picked up many times. The chain recombines TRBV5-8 with TRBJ2-5; TRBD1 is a possible D gene (5 bases). Germline CDR1 SGHTS, CDR2 YDEGEE. The CDR3 is made up of 14 amino acids. V lost 1 base, J lost 5 bases, and 12 bases lay in between. The CDR3 loop reads CASSLRSGRETQYF. CDR3 sequence (DNA): TGTGCCAGCAGCTTGCGGTCAGGGCGGGAGACCCAGTACTTC. The whole variable domain, filled in from reference TRBV5-8 and TRBJ2-5, reads EAGVTQSPTHLIKTRGQQATLRCSPISGHTSVYWYQQALGLGLQFLLWYDEGEERNRGNFPPRFSGRQFPNYSSELNVNALELEDSALYLCASSLRSGRETQYFGPGTRLLVL.

Many counts were recorded for this clonotype. In DNA, the CDR3 is TGTGCCAGCACCCTGTTGGGGGACGAGCAGTACTTC. It yields the protein CASTLLGDEQYF. The V and J genes are TRBV27 and TRBJ2-7; D is perhaps TRBD1 or TRBD2 (5 bases each). V was clipped by 7 bases and J by 5 bases, with 12 bases between them. The CDR3 runs to 12 residues. Per germline, CDR1 MNHEY and CDR2 SMNVEV (reference sequence).

The sample holds many counts of this clonotype. J is TRBJ2-7 and V is TRBV20-1; D is perhaps TRBD1 or TRBD2 (5 bases each). V dropped 2 bases and J dropped 2 bases, with 10 bases sitting between them. The V gene's germline CDR1 is DFQATT and CDR2 SNEGSKA (reference sequence). The CDR3 is 13 amino acids. As DNA, the CDR3 is TGCAGTGCTAGATCACGGGGCCCCTACGAGCAGTACTTC. This translates into CSARSRGPYEQYF.

This clonotype was observed a handful of times. Germline is not matched at one junction end, which may reflect a read error. CDR3 amino acids: CASSTWPGETQYF. CDR3 DNA: TGTGCTAGCAGCACTTGGCCCGGGGAGACCCAGTACTTC. The chain uses TRBV7-7 and TRBJ2-5; no definite D call. Germline CDR1 is SSHAT and CDR2 is FNYEAQ (reference sequence). This CDR3 has 13 residues.

This clonotype has more than one count but fewer than ten. The genes are TRBV6-2 or TRBV6-3 and TRBJ1-3; D is ambiguous. CDR1 is MNHEY, CDR2 SVGEGT, per germline. Trimming left V 2 bases short and J 0 bases short, with 5 bases between. This CDR3 is built from 14 residues. DNA of the CDR3: TGTGCCAGCAGTTACGGGTTCTCTGGAAACACCATATATTTT. Translating it yields CASSYGFSGNTIYF.

The chain carries TRBV14 and TRBJ1-5; no definite D call. The CDR3 contains 12 residues. V was cut by 4 bases and J by 7 bases, with 8 bases left in between. The germline CDR1 and CDR2 sequences are SGHDN and FVKESK. The CDR3 DNA sequence: TGTGCCAGCAGCCGTGGAACACAGCCCCAGCATTTT. Translated: CASSRGTQPQHF.

This clonotype was seen at least ten times. The chain recombines TRBV28 with TRBJ2-5; D is undetermined. Trimming took off 1 base at V and 4 bases at J, with 19 bases between the two ends. Germline V lookup: CDR1 MDHEN, CDR2 SYDVKM. This CDR3 spans 17 amino acids. CDR3 sequence (DNA): TGTGCCAGCAGTTTATACCCCACAGCGACCAAGGGAGAGACCCAGTACTTC. This codes for CASSLYPTATKGETQYF.

The chain carries TRBV30 and TRBJ1-4; no clear D gene. Germline CDR1 reads GTSNPN; CDR2 reads SVGIG (reference sequence). V was pared by 1 base and J by 7 bases, with 1 base between. The CDR3 has 10 amino acids. CDR3 protein: CAWSGEKLFF. The CDR3, as DNA: TGTGCCTGGAGTGGTGAAAAACTGTTTTTT.

The table lists this clonotype with a few counts. This chain connects TRBV24-1 to TRBJ2-2; 10 bases align to TRBD1. The CDR3 is made up of 18 amino acids. The germline CDR1 and CDR2 sequences are KGHDR and SFDVKD. The trim removed 0 bases at V and 0 bases at J, leaving 3 bases unmatched. The CDR3 loop reads CATSDLKGQGTNTGELFF. CDR3 nucleotides: TGTGCCACCAGTGATTTGAAGGGACAGGGGACGAACACCGGGGAGCTGTTTTTT.